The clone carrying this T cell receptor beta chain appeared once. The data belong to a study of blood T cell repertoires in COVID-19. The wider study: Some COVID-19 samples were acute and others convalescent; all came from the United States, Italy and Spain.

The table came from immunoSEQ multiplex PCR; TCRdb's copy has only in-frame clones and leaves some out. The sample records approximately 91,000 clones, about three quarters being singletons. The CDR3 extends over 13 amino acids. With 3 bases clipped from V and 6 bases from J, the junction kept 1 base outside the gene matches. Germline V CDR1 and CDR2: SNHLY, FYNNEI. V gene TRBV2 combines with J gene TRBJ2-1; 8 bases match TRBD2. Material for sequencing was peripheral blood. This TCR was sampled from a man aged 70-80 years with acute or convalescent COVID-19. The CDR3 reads CASSDTSGNEQFF. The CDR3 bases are TGTGCCAGCAGTGACACTAGCGGCAATGAGCAGTTCTTC.